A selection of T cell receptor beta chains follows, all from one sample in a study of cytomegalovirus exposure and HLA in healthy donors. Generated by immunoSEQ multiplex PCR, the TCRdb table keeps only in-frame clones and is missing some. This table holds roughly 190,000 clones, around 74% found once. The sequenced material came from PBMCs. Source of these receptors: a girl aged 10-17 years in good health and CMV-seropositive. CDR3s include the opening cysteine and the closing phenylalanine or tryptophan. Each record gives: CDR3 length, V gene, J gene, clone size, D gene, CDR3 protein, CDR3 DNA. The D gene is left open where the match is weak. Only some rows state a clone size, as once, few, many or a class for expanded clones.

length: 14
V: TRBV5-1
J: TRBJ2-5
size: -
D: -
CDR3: CASSWGPGQETQYF
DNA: TGCGCCAGCAGCTGGGGGCCAGGTCAAGAGACCCAGTACTTC

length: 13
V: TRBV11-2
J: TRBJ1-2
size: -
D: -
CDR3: CASSLDPGFGYTF
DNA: TGTGCCAGCAGCTTAGATCCAGGGTTTGGCTACACCTTC

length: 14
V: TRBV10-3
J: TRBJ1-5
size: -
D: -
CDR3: CAISESGGSQPQHF
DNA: TGTGCCATCAGTGAGTCGGGGGGTAGTCAGCCCCAGCATTTT

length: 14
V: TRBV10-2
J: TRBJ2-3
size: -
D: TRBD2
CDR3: CASRVGLDTDTQYF
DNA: TGCGCCAGCAGAGTTGGACTAGATACAGATACGCAGTATTTT

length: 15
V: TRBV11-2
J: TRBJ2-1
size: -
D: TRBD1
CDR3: CASSSKGQGYNEQFF
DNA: TGTGCCAGCAGCTCGAAGGGACAGGGTTACAATGAGCAGTTCTTC

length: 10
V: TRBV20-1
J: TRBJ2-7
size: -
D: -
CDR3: CSALAYEQYF
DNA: TGCAGTGCTTTAGCCTACGAGCAGTACTTC

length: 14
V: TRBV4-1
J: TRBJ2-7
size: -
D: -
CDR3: CASSQAGISYEQYF
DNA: TGCGCCAGCAGCCAAGCAGGAATCTCCTACGAGCAGTACTTC

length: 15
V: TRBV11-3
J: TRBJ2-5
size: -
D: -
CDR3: CASSGSKDSGETQYF
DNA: TGTGCCAGCAGCGGTTCCAAAGACAGCGGGGAGACCCAGTACTTC

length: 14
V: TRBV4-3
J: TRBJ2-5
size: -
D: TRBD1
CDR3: CASSQWTGEETQYF
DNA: TGCGCCAGCAGCCAGTGGACAGGGGAGGAGACCCAGTACTTC

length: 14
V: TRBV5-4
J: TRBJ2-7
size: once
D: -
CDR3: CASSPGVESYEQYF
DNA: TGTGCCAGCAGCCCGGGGGTAGAGTCCTACGAGCAGTACTTC

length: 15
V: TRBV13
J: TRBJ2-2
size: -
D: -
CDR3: CASTVGGSNTGELFF
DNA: TGTGCCAGCACCGTTGGGGGCTCGAACACCGGGGAGCTGTTTTTT

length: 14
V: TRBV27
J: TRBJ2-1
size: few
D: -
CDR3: CATHTPGAYNEQFF
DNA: TGTGCCACCCACACCCCGGGGGCCTACAATGAGCAGTTCTTC

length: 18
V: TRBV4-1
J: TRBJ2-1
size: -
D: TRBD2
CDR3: CASSQDLLVSGGRGEQFF
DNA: TGCGCCAGCAGCCAAGATCTTTTAGTTAGCGGGGGCCGCGGAGAGCAGTTCTTC

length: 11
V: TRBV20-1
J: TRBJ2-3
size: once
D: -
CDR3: CSAVRLDTQYF
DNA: TGCAGTGCTGTCAGACTAGATACGCAGTATTTT

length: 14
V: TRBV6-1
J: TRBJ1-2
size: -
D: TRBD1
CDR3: CASSSPDRGYGYTF
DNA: TGTGCCAGCAGTTCCCCGGACAGGGGTTATGGCTACACCTTC

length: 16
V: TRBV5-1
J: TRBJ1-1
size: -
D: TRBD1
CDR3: CASSLDRGAPNTEAFF
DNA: TGCGCCAGCAGCTTGGACAGGGGCGCCCCGAACACTGAAGCTTTCTTT

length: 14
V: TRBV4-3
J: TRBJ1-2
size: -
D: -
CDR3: CASSQFSANYGYTF
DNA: TGCGCCAGCAGCCAGTTCTCAGCTAACTATGGCTACACCTTC

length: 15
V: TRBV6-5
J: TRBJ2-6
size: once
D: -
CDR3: CASSTGSTGANVLTF
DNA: TGTGCCAGCAGTACAGGGAGCACTGGGGCCAACGTCCTGACTTTC

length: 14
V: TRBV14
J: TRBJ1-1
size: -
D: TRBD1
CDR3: CASSGDRGRGEAFF
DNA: TGTGCCAGCAGCGGGGACAGGGGGCGTGGTGAAGCTTTCTTT

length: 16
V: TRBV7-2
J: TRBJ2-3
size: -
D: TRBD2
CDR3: CASSFRLAGDSDTQYF
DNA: TGTGCCAGCAGCTTCAGACTAGCGGGGGACTCGGATACGCAGTATTTT

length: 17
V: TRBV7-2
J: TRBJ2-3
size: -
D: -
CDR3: CASSLGSWGASTDTQYF
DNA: TGTGCCAGCAGCTTAGGCTCGTGGGGAGCTAGCACAGATACGCAGTATTTT

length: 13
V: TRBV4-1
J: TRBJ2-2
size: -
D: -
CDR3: CASSQDRTGELFF
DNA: TGCGCCAGCAGCCAGGACAGAACCGGGGAGCTGTTTTTT

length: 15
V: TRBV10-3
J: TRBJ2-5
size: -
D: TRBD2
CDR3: CAISEPSGAQETQYF
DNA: TGTGCCATCAGTGAGCCTAGCGGGGCCCAAGAGACCCAGTACTTC

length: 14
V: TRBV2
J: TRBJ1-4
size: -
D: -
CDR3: CASSGWEGNEKLFF
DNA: TGTGCCAGCAGTGGTTGGGAGGGCAATGAAAAACTGTTTTTT

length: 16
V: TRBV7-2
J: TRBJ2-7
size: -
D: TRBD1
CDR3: CASSLGAGQGSYEQYF
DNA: TGTGCCAGCAGCTTAGGCGCGGGACAGGGGTCCTACGAGCAGTACTTC

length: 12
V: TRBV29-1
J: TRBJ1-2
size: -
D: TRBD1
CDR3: CSVEQGAYGYTF
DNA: TGCAGCGTGGAACAGGGGGCCTATGGCTACACCTTC

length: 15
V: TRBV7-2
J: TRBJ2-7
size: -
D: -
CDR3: CASSPQFILSYEQYF
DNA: TGTGCCAGCAGCCCTCAGTTTATCCTCTCCTACGAGCAGTACTTC

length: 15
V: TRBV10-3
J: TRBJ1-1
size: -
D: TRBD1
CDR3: CAISVAGGWNTEAFF
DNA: TGTGCCATCAGTGTGGCAGGGGGATGGAACACTGAAGCTTTCTTT